These 7 T cell receptor beta chains were all obtained from the same sample, sequenced in a study of cytomegalovirus exposure and HLA in healthy donors. Assay used: immunoSEQ multiplex PCR; TCRdb lists only in-frame clones, some missing. The table has some 98,000 clones, around nine tenths seen once. The sample was PBMCs. These receptors all come from a woman in her thirties in good health and CMV-seronegative.

The V and J genes are TRBV15 and TRBJ1-5; D is unclear. V lost 3 bases to trimming and J lost 7 bases, with 16 bases between them. Germline V gene lookup returns CDR1 LNHNV and CDR2 YYDKDF (reference sequence). This CDR3 contains 15 residues. DNA of the CDR3: TGTGCCACCAGCAGTGCCGGGAGGCACGGGCAGCCCCAGCATTTT. Protein sequence: CATSSAGRHGQPQHF.

The rearrangement uses TRBV18 and TRBJ1-3, with 7 positions matching TRBD1. Germline lookup yields CDR1 KGHSH and CDR2 LQKENI. The length of the CDR3 is 16 residues. Trimming cost V 3 bases and J 0 bases; bases outside gene matches: 5. CDR3 DNA: TGTGCCAGCTCACCCAAGACAGGGATCTCTGGAAACACCATATATTTT. It codes for CASSPKTGISGNTIYF.

CDR3 sequence: CASSPGTGANTGELFF. CDR3 DNA: TGTGCCAGCTCACCTGGGACAGGGGCTAACACCGGGGAGCTGTTTTTT. The chain couples TRBV18 to TRBJ2-2; TRBD1 matches 10 bases. V dropped 3 bases and J dropped 2; count of bases not matched to a gene: 3. Germline CDR1 is KGHSH and CDR2 is LQKENI. There are 16 residues in the CDR3.

This clone was seen a handful of times. The rearrangement links TRBV7-9 to TRBJ2-1; D is undetermined. This CDR3 is built from 12 residues. V lost 5 bases, J lost 5 bases, and 7 bases lay in between. Germline lookup yields CDR1 SEHNR and CDR2 FQNEAQ (reference sequence). CDR3 coding DNA: TGTGCCAGCAGCCTCCAGAACAATGAGCAGTTCTTC. It translates to CASSLQNNEQFF. Supplemented by reference TRBV7-9 and TRBJ2-1, the full variable domain reads DTGVSQNPRHKITKRGQNVTFRCDPISEHNRLYWYRQTLGQGPEFLTYFQNEAQLEKSRLLSDRFSAERPKGSFSTLEIQRTEQGDSAMYLCASSLQNNEQFFGPGTRLTVL.

Points on this clone: Sequence at one end of the junction differs from germline and may be a read error. The rearrangement joins TRBV7-6 to TRBJ2-7; possibly TRBD1 for D (5 bases). CDR3 length: 13 amino acids. The germline CDR1 and CDR2 sequences are SGHVS and FNYEAQ. The CDR3 sequence: CASSLDPGFSAVF. CDR3 nucleotides: TGTGCCAGCAGCTTAGATCCAGGGTTCTCAGCTGTCTTC.

This chain links TRBV28 with TRBJ1-5; D perhaps matches TRBD1 (5 bases). Germline V gives CDR1 MDHEN, CDR2 SYDVKM. CDR3 length: 15 amino acids. Trimming shortened V by 3 bases and J by 4 bases, and 13 bases separated the two germline ends. CDR3 in amino acids: CASSLGGARNQPQHF. In DNA, the CDR3 is TGTGCCAGCAGTTTGGGAGGGGCACGTAATCAGCCCCAGCATTTT.

V usage is TRBV29-1 and J usage is TRBJ2-7; TRBD2 agrees at 7 bases. V dropped 3 bases and J dropped 2; count of bases not matched to a gene: 4. The CDR3 is 13 residues long. In germline, CDR1 is SQVTM, CDR2 ANQGSEA. CDR3 sequence: CSVEDRGAYEQYF. CDR3 in DNA: TGCAGCGTTGAGGACCGGGGGGCCTACGAGCAGTACTTC.